This T cell receptor beta chain is drawn from a study of CXCR3-negative and CXCR3-positive naive CD8 T cells. Findings and limits, study-wide: Researchers report that CXCR3-positive naive cells carry more hydrophobic TRB CDR3s than CXCR3-negative naive cells.

From germline, CDR1 is LNHDA and CDR2 SQIVND (reference sequence). This CDR3 comprises 16 residues. Through 5' RACE with UMI labels, the TRB cDNA libraries were prepared. TCRdb re-called the 5' RACE reads; one entry per CDR3 protein, DNA not given. The table lists 150,000 or so distinct CDR3 sequences. By phenotype, naive CD8+ T cells were CD45RO-CCR7+CD27+CD95-. Details on this clonotype: Its antigen is still unknown.

Sequences were obtained from naive CXCR3+ CD8+ T cells from blood. The subset was: CD45RO-CCR7+CD27+CD95- naive CD8+ T cells expressing CXCR3 (TNR3+). The TCR comes from a human donor in good health. Some clones in this sample may be carry-over from other donors' samples. The rearrangement links TRBV19 to TRBJ2-7; the TRBD1 assignment by TCRdb is unverifiable without DNA. The CDR3 region is CASTVKSGTGGHEQYF.